This T cell receptor (beta chain) appears in the sequencing data of a study of shared clonotypes between healthy human individuals. Whole-study context: CD4 naive cells filled three plates per donor, CD4 memory three, CD8 naive two and CD8 memory one. Study results and caveats: In the sorted subsets, rarefaction showed sequencing was incomplete despite large depth. Roughly 5% of naive CD4 clonotypes were common to a handful of donors.

Measured with immunoSEQ multiplex PCR; TCRdb has only the in-frame clones, and not every one. Of 2 million to 2.5 million clones in the sample, approximately 90% were seen once. On this clone: Antigen specificity is unknown.

Germline V CDR1 and CDR2: MNHEY, SVGAGI. This CDR3 is 14 amino acids long. J lost 4 bases, V lost 4 bases, and 2 bases had no gene match. The sample comprised naive CD4+ T cells from PBMCs. Subset indicated: CD45RA+ positively selected. The chain links TRBV6-5 to TRBJ1-1; TRBD1 aligns across 11 bases. The clonotype originates from a man between 18 and 35 years old in good health. Some clones in this sample may be carry-over from other donors' samples. The CDR3 protein is CASSLGQGVTEAFF. For the CDR3, the DNA is TGTGCCAGCAGTTTGGGACAGGGGGTCACTGAAGCTTTCTTT.